The 26 T cell receptor beta chains reported below all come from one sample, sequenced in a study of T cells in Graves' hyperthyroidism and ophthalmopathy. What was amplified from RNA transcripts were TCR beta CDR3 regions. The HTBI primer set served for first-round RT-PCR of the TCR CDR3. TCRdb independently ran MiXCR on the multiplex PCR reads; one entry per CDR3 protein. The sample lists 300,000 to 450,000 distinct CDR3 sequences, just under 15% seen once, with roughly 33% in the top ten. The sequencing input was blood. These TCRs come from a woman between 25 and 40 years old with Graves' hyperthyroidism.

This clonotype occurred many times. This chain uses TRBV29-1 with TRBJ1-1; D is perhaps TRBD1 (5 bases). Germline lookup yields CDR1 SQVTM and CDR2 ANQGSEA. Trimming removed 3 bases from V and 2 bases from J, with 7 bases in between. The CDR3 runs 12 residues. CDR3 DNA: TGCAGCGTTGACAGGGCAAACACTGAAGCTTTCTTT. Its translation is CSVDRANTEAFF.

This clonotype was recorded many times. The chain links TRBV6-1 to TRBJ2-2; D is unclear. Trimming removed 7 bases at V and 5 bases at J, with 17 bases between. The CDR3 is 15 residues long. Germline V gene sequence: CDR1 MNHNS, CDR2 SASEGT. CDR3 protein: CASTPRDLPTGELFF. The CDR3 nucleotides are TGTGCCAGCACCCCGCGAGATTTGCCGACCGGGGAGCTGTTTTTT.

This clonotype was observed at least ten times. This rearrangement joins TRBV28 to TRBJ2-7; no clear D. V was shortened by 2 bases and J by 4 bases, with 12 bases between the two germline ends. Per the germline V gene, CDR1 is MDHEN and CDR2 is SYDVKM. The CDR3 totals 14 residues. CDR3 amino acids: CASSLEGKSYEQYF. The CDR3 DNA sequence: TGTGCCAGCAGTTTAGAAGGTAAATCTTACGAGCAGTACTTC.

This clonotype was seen repeatedly, ten times or more. The chain links TRBV2 to TRBJ2-3; D is ambiguous. With 4 bases removed from V and 5 bases from J, the gap between germline ends came to 7 bases. The CDR3 extends over 12 amino acids. Germline V gene data show CDR1 as SNHLY and CDR2 as FYNNEI. The CDR3 nucleotides are TGTGCCAGCAGTGTCGGGCAAGATACGCAGTATTTT. It specifies CASSVGQDTQYF.

A few counts support this clonotype. V gene TRBV30 combines with J gene TRBJ2-3; D is perhaps TRBD1 or TRBD2 (5 bases each). V gave up 2 bases and J gave up 1 base, with 7 bases separating them. The CDR3 is 13 amino acids. Germline assignment: CDR1 GTSNPN and CDR2 SVGIG (reference sequence). CDR3 protein: CAWSKGRTDTQYF. For the CDR3, the DNA is TGTGCCTGGAGTAAGGGACGCACAGATACGCAGTATTTT. Full variable domain (remainder filled in from reference TRBV30 and TRBJ2-3): SQTIHQWPATLVQPVGSPLSLECTVEGTSNPNLYWYRQAAGRGLQLLFYSVGIGQISSEVPQNLSASRPQDRQFILSSKKLLLSDSGFYLCAWSKGRTDTQYFGPGTRLTVL.

J is TRBJ2-1 and V is TRBV5-8; 9 positions match TRBD1. V lost 1 base, J lost 12 bases, and 14 bases stayed unmatched. CDR3 length equals 16 residues. The V gene's germline CDR1 is SGHTS and CDR2 YDEGEE. This CDR3 reads CASSLLFGTGLRGQFF. The CDR3 region has the DNA TGTGCCAGCAGCTTGCTATTCGGGACAGGGCTGAGGGGGCAGTTCTTC.

This clonotype was detected many times. The chain couples TRBV6-1 to TRBJ2-2; TRBD1 matches at 12 bases. V shed 10 bases, J shed 4 bases, and the junction held 4 bases outside the gene matches. Germline CDR1 MNHNS, CDR2 SASEGT. The CDR3 is 14 residues long. Here the CDR3 reads CAIGTGGSTGELFF. CDR3 nucleotides: TGTGCCATCGGGACAGGGGGCTCCACCGGGGAGCTGTTTTTT.

This clonotype was seen repeatedly, ten times or more. The chain is built from TRBV9 and TRBJ2-1, with 8 bases identical to TRBD1. V gave up 0 bases and J gave up 7 bases; unmatched junction bases: 6. The CDR3 has 15 residues. Germline assignment: CDR1 SGDLS and CDR2 YYNGEE. The CDR3 loop is CASSVGQGTYNEQFF. DNA for the CDR3: TGTGCCAGCAGCGTAGGACAGGGGACTTATAATGAGCAGTTCTTC.

This clonotype was picked up many times. This chain uses TRBV5-1 with TRBJ2-3, with unresolved D. Per germline, CDR1 SGHRS and CDR2 YFSETQ. The CDR3 is made up of 13 amino acids. Trimming removed 5 bases at V and 1 base at J, with 8 bases between. CDR3 in DNA: TGCGCCAGCAGGGGAAGCGGCACAGATACGCAGTATTTT. Its translation: CASRGSGTDTQYF.

The chain uses TRBV20-1 and TRBJ2-5, with 9 bases fitting TRBD2. Germline-derived CDR1 and CDR2 are DFQATT and SNEGSKA (reference sequence). V shed 5 bases and J 2 bases; nucleotides not matched to a gene: 24. The CDR3 is made up of 20 amino acids. As DNA, the CDR3 is TGCAGTGCTGGACCACACGGGCGGTTTTCGAGTAGCGGGAGTCAAGAGACCCAGTACTTC. Translating gives CSAGPHGRFSSSGSQETQYF.

Many counts were recorded for this clonotype. The CDR3 DNA follows: TGTGCCTGGAGTTTAGCGGGAGTTGGGAACAATGAGCAGTTCTTC. Protein product: CAWSLAGVGNNEQFF. This chain connects TRBV30 to TRBJ2-1, with 9 bases aligning to TRBD2. The CDR3 has 15 amino acids. CDR1 and CDR2 (germline): GTSNPN, SVGIG (reference sequence). With V trimmed by 2 bases and J by 5 bases, 7 bases remained unmatched.

The rearrangement joins TRBV29-1 to TRBJ2-1; the match to TRBD2 covers 10 bases. Germline V lookup: CDR1 SQVTM, CDR2 ANQGSEA. V lost 7 bases to trimming and J lost 8 bases; unmatched junction nucleotides: 8. This CDR3 comprises 13 residues. The CDR3 region has the DNA TGCAGCGGCTCTAGCGGGAGATGGGATGAGCAGTTCTTC. It translates to CSGSSGRWDEQFF.

This clonotype has just a few counts. The chain couples TRBV4-1 to TRBJ2-2; either TRBD1 or TRBD2 may supply D (5 bases each). Germline V lookup: CDR1 MGHRA, CDR2 YSYEKL. The germline V and J ends were trimmed by 1 base and 6 bases, with 9 bases remaining between them. The CDR3 spans 14 residues. CDR3 sequence (DNA): TGCGCCAGCAGCCAAGCTAGGGGAGCCGGGGAGCTGTTTTTT. Translated, it gives CASSQARGAGELFF.

V is TRBV7-9 and J is TRBJ1-4; no clear D. The CDR3 is 16 amino acids. The V and J ends lost 3 bases and 5 bases respectively, with 16 bases between them. CDR1 and CDR2 from the germline V gene are SEHNR and FQNEAQ (reference sequence). The CDR3 is CASSFDSMGRNEKLFF. As DNA, the CDR3 is TGTGCCAGCAGCTTCGATTCAATGGGCAGAAATGAAAAACTGTTTTTT.

This clonotype was seen repeatedly, ten times or more. The chain is built from TRBV7-9 and TRBJ2-7, with TRBD1 matching over 7 bases. V lost 5 bases and J lost 7; bases outside the gene matches: 2. The V gene's germline CDR1 is SEHNR and CDR2 FQNEAQ (reference sequence). The CDR3 totals 11 residues. This CDR3 reads CASSLTGEQYF. The CDR3 DNA is TGTGCCAGCAGCCTGACAGGGGAGCAGTACTTC. The whole variable domain, remainder taken from reference TRBV7-9 and TRBJ2-7, is DTGVSQNPRHKITKRGQNVTFRCDPISEHNRLYWYRQTLGQGPEFLTYFQNEAQLEKSRLLSDRFSAERPKGSFSTLEIQRTEQGDSAMYLCASSLTGEQYFGPGTRLTVT.

V and J are TRBV9 and TRBJ1-5, with no clear D. The CDR3 spans 14 residues. The ends were cut back, 4 bases at V and 2 bases at J, with 10 bases in the middle. Germline V gives CDR1 SGDLS, CDR2 YYNGEE. Here the CDR3 DNA reads TGTGCCAGCAGCCCGGACTTGGGCAATCAGCCCCAGCATTTT. Translation gives CASSPDLGNQPQHF. Based on the CDR3 plus reference TRBV9 and TRBJ1-5, the full variable domain is DSGVTQTPKHLITATGQRVTLRCSPRSGDLSVYWYQQSLDQGLQFLIQYYNGEERAKGNILERFSAQQFPDLHSELNLSSLELGDSALYFCASSPDLGNQPQHFGDGTRLSIL.

The CDR3 here is CASNLSGEQFF. CDR3 DNA: TGTGCCAGCAATCTAAGCGGGGAGCAGTTCTTC. The rearrangement links TRBV7-9 to TRBJ2-1, with D tentatively TRBD2 (6 bases). Germline loops: CDR1 SEHNR, CDR2 FQNEAQ (reference sequence). CDR3 length: 11 residues. Trimming pared 7 bases from V and 10 bases from J, leaving 11 bases between.

This chain connects TRBV6-5 to TRBJ1-5; 7 bases are shared with TRBD1. J was trimmed by 4 bases and V by 2 bases; bases with no gene match: 11. The germline gives CDR1 MNHEY, CDR2 SVGAGI. The CDR3 totals 17 residues. DNA for the CDR3: TGTGCCAGCAGTTACGACATTGGACAGGCCGCGAATCAGCCCCAGCATTTT. This sequence encodes CASSYDIGQAANQPQHF.

The V and J genes are TRBV6-1 and TRBJ1-5, with unresolved D. V was trimmed by 1 base and J by 5 bases, leaving 12 bases between them. This CDR3 has 15 amino acids. Germline CDR1 MNHNS, CDR2 SASEGT. The CDR3 here is CASSEVWELHQPQHF. In nucleotides, the CDR3 is TGTGCCAGCAGTGAAGTGTGGGAGTTGCATCAGCCCCAGCATTTT.

The rearrangement links TRBV4-1 to TRBJ1-2; 10 positions agree with TRBD1. V lost 7 bases to trimming and J lost 3 bases; unmatched junction nucleotides: 11. The CDR3 has 16 amino acids. CDR1 is MGHRA, CDR2 YSYEKL, per germline. The CDR3 loop reads CASTSGPGQGYYGYTF. CDR3 DNA sequence: TGCGCCAGCACCTCAGGACCGGGACAGGGGTACTATGGCTACACCTTC.

This sequence joins TRBV29-1 and TRBJ1-2; 8 nucleotides agree with TRBD1. This CDR3 has 12 residues. Germline V gene lookup returns CDR1 SQVTM and CDR2 ANQGSEA. The CDR3 nucleotides read TGCAGTCTCAGGGGGGGACAGGATGGCTACACCTTC. This translates into CSLRGGQDGYTF.

CDR3 residues: CSVVGSGRAGETQYF. CDR3 nucleotides: TGCAGCGTTGTGGGTAGCGGGAGGGCCGGTGAGACCCAGTACTTC. The chain carries TRBV29-1 and TRBJ2-5; TRBD2 aligns across 11 bases. V was pared by 4 bases and J by 5 bases, with 9 bases of the junction left unmatched. Germline V gene data show CDR1 as SQVTM and CDR2 as ANQGSEA. This CDR3 comprises 15 residues.

Ten or more counts support this clonotype. This chain uses TRBV28 with TRBJ2-3, with TRBD2 as a possible D gene (6 bases). The V end lost 8 bases, the J end lost 5 bases, and 14 bases lay between the germline ends. The CDR3 is made up of 13 amino acids. The germline CDR1 and CDR2 sequences are MDHEN and SYDVKM. In DNA form, the CDR3 reads TGTGCCAGCCGGGGGATGGGGGGAGATACGCAGTATTTT. It codes for CASRGMGGDTQYF.

The V call is TRBV24-1, the J call TRBJ1-5, with TRBD1 identical over 7 bases. CDR1 and CDR2 from the germline V gene are KGHDR and SFDVKD. Trimming removed 2 bases from V and 6 bases from J; junction bases left unmatched: 6. There are 15 residues in the CDR3. CDR3 loop: CATSDSYRGGQPQHF. In DNA form, the CDR3 reads TGTGCCACCAGTGATTCCTACAGGGGCGGTCAGCCCCAGCATTTT.

This chain links TRBV12-5 with TRBJ2-3; 10 positions agree with TRBD2. Germline CDR1 reads LGHNT; CDR2 reads FRNRAP. The CDR3 runs 16 residues. Trimming took 7 bases from V and 2 from J; bases not matched to a gene: 9. CDR3 residues: CASASGGSSHTDTQYF. CDR3 nucleotides: TGTGCTAGTGCTAGCGGGGGCTCATCCCACACAGATACGCAGTATTTT. The full variable domain, its missing parts supplied by reference TRBV12-5 and TRBJ2-3, is DARVTQTPRHKVTEMGQEVTMRCQPILGHNTVFWYRQTMMQGLELLAYFRNRAPLDDSGMPKDRFSAEMPDATLATLKIQPSEPRDSAVYFCASASGGSSHTDTQYFGPGTRLTVL.

This clonotype was picked up many times. This chain links TRBV3-1 with TRBJ2-3, with D tentatively TRBD2 (5 bases). The CDR3 totals 14 residues. Germline assignment: CDR1 LGHDT and CDR2 YNNKEL (reference sequence). With 0 bases removed from V and 8 bases from J, the gap between germline ends came to 12 bases. CDR3 amino acids: CASSQDLAFGTQYF. Here the CDR3 DNA reads TGTGCCAGCAGCCAAGATTTAGCGTTTGGTACGCAGTATTTT.